The following is a TCR beta chain sequence with its context. This entry is derived from a study of blood T cell repertoires in COVID-19. Across the whole study: Samples came from the United States, Italy and Spain, spanning acute and convalescent COVID-19.

As processed by the authors: The assay estimated nucleated cells by amplifying reference gene primers. The repertoire was sequenced with immunoSEQ multiplex PCR; TCRdb's copy has only in-frame clones and lacks some. The DNA was the basis for D and trimming; V, J and clone size are from that table. The data contain around 26,000 clones, 80% to 95% of them singletons. The germline gives CDR1 LGHDT, CDR2 YNNKEL (reference sequence). CDR3 size: 15 residues. Trimming at V came to 4 bases and at J to 6 bases, leaving 6 bases not matched to a gene. The chain uses TRBV3-1 (or the pseudogene TRBV3-2) and TRBJ2-3, with TRBD1 matching over 11 bases. Sequencing used peripheral blood. This TCR came from a human donor in a cohort sampled during active COVID-19. The CDR3 nucleotides read TGTGCCAGCAGCCTAGGGACAGGGGGTGCTGATACGCAGTATTTT. Its protein product is CASSLGTGGADTQYF.